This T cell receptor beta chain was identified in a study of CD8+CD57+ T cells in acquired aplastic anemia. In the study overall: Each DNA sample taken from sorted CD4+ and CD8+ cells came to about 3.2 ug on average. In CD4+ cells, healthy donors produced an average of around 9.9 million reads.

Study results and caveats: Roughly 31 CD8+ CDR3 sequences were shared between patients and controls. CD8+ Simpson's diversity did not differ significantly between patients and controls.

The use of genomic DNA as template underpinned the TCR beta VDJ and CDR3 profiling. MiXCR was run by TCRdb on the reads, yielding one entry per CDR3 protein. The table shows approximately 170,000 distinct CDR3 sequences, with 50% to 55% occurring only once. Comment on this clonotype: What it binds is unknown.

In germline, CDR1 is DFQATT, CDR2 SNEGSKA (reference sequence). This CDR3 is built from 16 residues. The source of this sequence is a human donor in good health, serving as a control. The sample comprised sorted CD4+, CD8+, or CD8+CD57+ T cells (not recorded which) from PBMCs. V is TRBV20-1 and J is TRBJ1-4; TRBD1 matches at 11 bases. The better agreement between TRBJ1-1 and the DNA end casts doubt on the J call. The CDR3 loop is CSAPPGQGVMNTEAFF. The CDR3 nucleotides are TGCAGTGCTCCCCCGGGACAGGGGGTCATGAACACTGAAGCTTTCTTT.